The rows below give T cell receptor beta chains drawn from one sample of a study of blood T cell repertoires in COVID-19. The protocol was immunoSEQ multiplex PCR, while the TCRdb copy is restricted to in-frame clones and leaves out a portion. The sample lists about 60,000 clones, 70% to 90% occurring once. What was sequenced was peripheral blood. Receptors originate from a human donor in a cohort sampled during active COVID-19. The conserved cysteine and the conserved F or W are not part of the CDR3 here. Fields, in order: V gene, J gene, D gene, CDR3 protein. D genes are given only for firm matches.

TRBV11-3	TRBJ2-3	-	ASSQGWATDTQY
TRBV5-4	TRBJ2-5	TRBD2	ASSLVGPAGMETQY
TRBV5-5	TRBJ1-5	TRBD1	ASSLYIGTGVNQPQH
TRBV5-1	TRBJ1-2	-	ASSFSRSLGGYT
TRBV27	TRBJ2-7	-	ASSLGGEQY
TRBV11-3	TRBJ2-2	TRBD1	ASSLSQGANTGELF
TRBV18	TRBJ2-1	TRBD2	ASSLAAGDYNEQF
TRBV5-4	TRBJ2-5	-	ASSFQGEETQY
TRBV4-1	TRBJ2-2	-	ASSQAGHTGELF
TRBV19	TRBJ2-3	-	ASTSTRWQGLDTQY
TRBV19	TRBJ2-1	TRBD1	ASATGGLYNEQF
TRBV7-9	TRBJ2-1	TRBD2	ASSFGGGYNEQF
TRBV12-3/TRBV12-4	TRBJ2-7	-	ASSLNSLGEQY
TRBV4-1	TRBJ1-2	-	ASSPQGLGGYT
TRBV4-3	TRBJ1-6	-	ASSTALGGLNSPLH
TRBV5-1	TRBJ1-6	-	ASSLVGRAFDSPLH
TRBV5-1	TRBJ2-4	TRBD2	ASSLGTSGGYIQY
TRBV14	TRBJ2-7	TRBD1	ASSQGRGRQSRYEQY
TRBV10-2	TRBJ2-3	-	ASSESPTSSDTQY
TRBV7-2	TRBJ2-2	-	ASRPGGRDGELF
TRBV11-3	TRBJ2-1	TRBD2	ASSKGQRGGENNYNEQF
TRBV3-1/TRBV3-2	TRBJ2-1	TRBD2	ASSPLTSGGATWEQF
TRBV15	TRBJ2-1	-	VKGPGTGDEQF
TRBV7-2	TRBJ1-5	-	ASSLAGQLIPSPQH
TRBV27	TRBJ2-7	TRBD1	ASGPGTGPIYEQY
TRBV6-5	TRBJ1-6	-	ASTMEGNSPLH
TRBV7-9	TRBJ2-5	TRBD2	ASTNRGGARETQY
TRBV5-3	TRBJ2-7	TRBD1	ARSFLETGVLGGPYEQY
TRBV18	TRBJ1-1	-	ASSPLVENTEAF
TRBV5-1	TRBJ2-7	TRBD1	ASSLLTGGPNEQY
TRBV6-5	TRBJ1-1	TRBD1	ASSYSGTVNTEAF
TRBV6-5	TRBJ2-3	TRBD2	ASSYTGTSGADTQY
TRBV7-2	TRBJ2-3	-	ASSSLSGDTQY
TRBV9	TRBJ2-2	-	ASTSGGSPGELF
TRBV12-3/TRBV12-4	TRBJ1-1	-	ASSQGSTEAF
TRBV7-9	TRBJ1-1	TRBD1	ATPPERTGSYAEAF
TRBV5-8	TRBJ2-1	TRBD1	ASSLGRGNEQF
TRBV19	TRBJ2-7	TRBD2	ASSRLAGGNSYEQY